This T cell receptor beta chain came from a study of T-cell reconstitution after alpha-beta-depleted transplantation in children. Points from the study as a whole: A year had passed since transplant, and T-cell counts and diversity by then came mostly from newly produced T cells. In patients about two months after transplant, alpha-beta T cells reportedly arose from several hundred expanded graft clones.

The TCRbeta library incorporated unique molecular identifiers. TCRdb reprocessed the PCR reads via MiXCR and lists one record per CDR3 protein. The table has about 110,000 distinct CDR3 sequences, about 6.5% seen once. This clonotype was seen a few times. Antigen unknown. This CDR3 comprises 18 residues. Trimming removed 0 bases from V and 0 bases from J; junction bases left unmatched: 8. CDR1 and CDR2 from the germline V gene are DFQATT and SNEGSKA (reference sequence). The chain couples TRBV20-1 to TRBJ2-6, with 7 bases aligning to TRBD2. This TCR was sampled from a male patient between 2 and 9 years old who had a stem cell transplant for acute lymphoblastic leukemia, so the T cells may come from the graft donor. Sequencing used PBMCs, mostly from graft donor cells, obtained 360 days after TCRalphabeta/CD19-depleted stem cell transplant. The CDR3 region is CSARESGDGPSGANVLTF. The DNA for the CDR3 is TGCAGTGCTAGAGAAAGCGGGGACGGACCCTCTGGGGCCAACGTCCTGACTTTC.